This entry lists 30 T cell receptor beta chains sequenced from one sample in a study of blood T cells in healthy people across ages. The second PCR ran roughly 7 to 11 cycles with a sample-barcoded 5' primer and J-beta primers. TCRdb analysed the 5' RACE reads with MiXCR anew, one entry per CDR3 protein. The profile shows around 1.5 million distinct CDR3 sequences, about 40% of them singletons. The sequenced sample consisted of blood. The receptors stem from a woman aged 18-29 years in good health.

This sequence joins TRBV7-9 and TRBJ1-4; D remains unclear. CDR3 length equals 14 residues. Germline V gene sequence: CDR1 SEHNR, CDR2 FQNEAQ (reference sequence). V was pared by 5 bases and J by 6 bases, with 13 bases between. CDR3: CASSLGEEDEKLFF. The CDR3 nucleotides are TGTGCCAGCAGCCTCGGGGAAGAAGATGAAAAACTGTTTTTT.

In this sample, this clonotype turned up a few times. This chain joins TRBV20-1 and TRBJ2-1; D may match TRBD1 or TRBD2 (5 bases each). This CDR3 is 11 amino acids long. CDR1 and CDR2 from the germline V gene are DFQATT and SNEGSKA (reference sequence). The CDR3 DNA reads TGCAGCGGGACCTTCTACAATGAGCAGTTCTTC. Translated: CSGTFYNEQFF.

The chain uses TRBV6-2 or TRBV6-3 and TRBJ2-3; D remains ambiguous. This CDR3 has 11 residues. CDR1 and CDR2 from the germline V gene are MNHEY and SVGEGT. Trimming left V 5 bases short and J 8 bases short, with 8 bases between. The CDR3 DNA reads as TGTGCCAGCAGTAAGGACGGTACGCAGTATTTT. Translating it yields CASSKDGTQYF.

This clonotype has only a few counts. V gene TRBV3-1 combines with J gene TRBJ2-7, with 7 bases that match TRBD2. Germline lookup yields CDR1 LGHDT and CDR2 YNNKEL (reference sequence). The CDR3 contains 16 residues. V was pared by 4 bases and J by 2 bases, with 11 bases of the junction left unmatched. CDR3: CASSRGTSGGTYEQYF. In DNA form, the CDR3 reads TGTGCCAGCAGCCGGGGGACTTCGGGGGGAACCTACGAGCAGTACTTC.

The chain has TRBV20-1 and TRBJ1-4; maybe TRBD1 (5 bases). The germline V gene has CDR1 DFQATT and CDR2 SNEGSKA (reference sequence). The CDR3 covers 15 residues. Trimming took off 3 bases at V and 2 bases at J, with 13 bases between the two ends. CDR3 DNA: TGCAGTGCTAGCCCTAGAGGGGTGACTAATGAAAAACTGTTTTTT. This sequence encodes CSASPRGVTNEKLFF.

The rearrangement joins TRBV6-5 to TRBJ2-7; D gene unclear. V was trimmed by 0 bases and J by 4 bases, leaving 13 bases between them. The CDR3 covers 15 residues. CDR1 is MNHEY, CDR2 SVGAGI, per germline. The CDR3 DNA reads as TGTGCCAGCAGTTACTCGGATCCCAGGCGATACGAGCAGTACTTC. It codes for CASSYSDPRRYEQYF.

This rearrangement joins TRBV29-1 to TRBJ2-2; the D gene could be TRBD1 or TRBD2 (5 bases each). The CDR3 totals 14 residues. The V gene lost 6 bases and the J gene lost 2 bases, with 13 bases spanning the gap. Germline values: CDR1 SQVTM, CDR2 ANQGSEA. CDR3 DNA: TGCAGCGTCCCTGGGGGACGAAACACCGGGGAGCTGTTTTTT. Translation gives CSVPGGRNTGELFF.

The chain is built from TRBV2 and TRBJ2-1, with 7 positions matching TRBD2. CDR3 length equals 14 residues. Per the germline V gene, CDR1 is SNHLY and CDR2 is FYNNEI. The junction had 13 bases not matched to a gene; V was cut back by 10 bases and J by 7 bases. This CDR3 reads CATLIQRGLNEQFF. CDR3 in DNA: TGTGCCACCCTAATCCAGCGGGGCCTGAATGAGCAGTTCTTC.

The rearrangement uses TRBV7-2 and TRBJ1-4, with 7 positions matching TRBD1. This CDR3 is 14 amino acids long. Germline V gives CDR1 SGHTA, CDR2 FQGNSA. The junction had 7 bases not matched to a gene; V was cut back by 5 bases and J by 7 bases. The CDR3 nucleotides read TGTGCCAGCAGCCGACAGGGATTGGGTGAAAAACTGTTTTTT. It is translated as CASSRQGLGEKLFF.

The chain carries TRBV20-1 and TRBJ1-6; 12 bases fit TRBD1. The V gene end was trimmed by 3 bases and the J gene end by 10 bases; junction bases not matched to a gene: 13. This CDR3 comprises 17 residues. Germline CDR1 is DFQATT and CDR2 is SNEGSKA (reference sequence). The CDR3 spells CSARPSGTGGSRSPLHF. The DNA of the CDR3 is TGCAGTGCTAGGCCCTCCGGGACAGGGGGCTCGAGGTCACCCCTCCACTTT.

The V and J genes are TRBV4-1 and TRBJ1-4; maybe TRBD1 (5 bases). This CDR3 has 18 amino acids. V gave up 4 bases and J gave up 2 bases, with 20 bases separating them. The germline gives CDR1 MGHRA, CDR2 YSYEKL. The CDR3: CASSRTWQGGSTNEKLFF. For the CDR3, the DNA is TGCGCCAGCAGCCGGACGTGGCAGGGAGGATCGACTAATGAAAAACTGTTTTTT.

The chain combines TRBV6-1 with TRBJ1-4, with no clear D. CDR1 MNHNS and CDR2 SASEGT come from the germline V gene. The CDR3 has 17 amino acids. Trimming cost V 2 bases and J 1 base, with 14 bases left between them. CDR3 loop: CASSEWVAGETNEKLFF. In nucleotides, the CDR3 is TGTGCCAGCAGTGAATGGGTAGCCGGGGAAACTAATGAAAAACTGTTTTTT.

This rearrangement joins TRBV12-3 or TRBV12-4 to TRBJ2-1; TRBD2 matches 7 bases. The junction had 3 bases not matched to a gene; V was cut back by 8 bases and J by 8 bases. This CDR3 region has 11 residues. CDR3 nucleotide sequence: TGTGCCAGCGATCGGGGGGATGAGCAGTTCTTC. Its translation: CASDRGDEQFF.

Only a few counts were recorded for this clonotype. V gene TRBV2 combines with J gene TRBJ2-7, with 7 bases that match TRBD1. V lost 11 bases to trimming and J lost 0 bases; unmatched junction nucleotides: 10. CDR1 is SNHLY, CDR2 FYNNEI, per germline. The CDR3 runs 14 residues. The DNA of the CDR3 is TGTGCCTTCTTAGAGGGGGCCCTCTCCTACGAGCAGTACTTC. Its translation: CAFLEGALSYEQYF.

The chain is built from TRBV9 and TRBJ1-4; D is ambiguous. CDR3 length equals 14 residues. Germline V CDR1 and CDR2: SGDLS, YYNGEE. Deletions cut 3 bases from V and 6 bases from J, with 12 bases between. The CDR3 DNA sequence: TGTGCCAGCAGCGCGCGCGGGCACGATGAAAAACTGTTTTTT. Translated, it gives CASSARGHDEKLFF.

The genes are TRBV15 and TRBJ2-7; 10 bases are a match to TRBD2. The DNA end favors TRBJ2-5, so the J call may be wrong. CDR1 is LNHNV and CDR2 is YYDKDF in the germline V gene (reference sequence). This CDR3 spans 18 amino acids. This chain's CDR3 is CATSRDGASGRATETQYF. CDR3 nucleotide sequence: TGTGCCACCAGCAGAGATGGTGCCAGCGGGAGGGCCACAGAGACCCAGTACTTC.

The CDR3: CASRLQTGVNEQYF. The CDR3 DNA follows: TGTGCCAGCAGACTGCAGACAGGGGTCAACGAGCAGTACTTC. The gene calls are TRBV12-3 or TRBV12-4 and TRBJ2-4, with 8 bases identical to TRBD1. The J call may be faulty, since TRBJ2-7 better matches the DNA end. The CDR3 contains 14 residues.

The genes are TRBV6-5 and TRBJ1-1; perhaps TRBD1 as D (6 bases). Germline CDR1 reads MNHEY; CDR2 reads SVGAGI. The CDR3 is 13 amino acids. Deletions cut 5 bases from V and 8 bases from J, with 15 bases between. CDR3 nucleotide sequence: TGTGCCAGCAGTCAAACAGGGTCCCCAGAAGCTTTCTTT. Amino acid sequence: CASSQTGSPEAFF.

The chain links TRBV3-1 to TRBJ2-3, with D possibly TRBD1 on 5 matching bases. V lost 3 bases and J lost 5, with 12 bases in between. This CDR3 has 14 residues. Germline V lookup: CDR1 LGHDT, CDR2 YNNKEL (reference sequence). CDR3 nucleotides: TGTGCCAGCAGCCATGGCAGGGAATTAGATACGCAGTATTTT. Translation gives CASSHGRELDTQYF.

The chain is built from TRBV25-1 and TRBJ1-2; weak D call: TRBD1 (5 bases). V lost 5 bases and J lost 7, with 17 bases in between. The CDR3 is made up of 14 amino acids. Germline V gives CDR1 MGHDK, CDR2 SYGVNS. The CDR3 coding sequence is TGTGCCAGCAGTCCGTATCAGGGTAGTACTGGCTACACCTTC. Residues: CASSPYQGSTGYTF.

This clonotype has a handful of counts. V and J are TRBV2 and TRBJ2-1, with D uncertain. The CDR3 is made up of 12 amino acids. The V gene's germline CDR1 is SNHLY and CDR2 FYNNEI. The ends were cut back, 2 bases at V and 5 bases at J, with 4 bases in the middle. DNA for the CDR3: TGTGCCAGCAGTGAAAATGACAATGAGCAGTTCTTC. It encodes CASSENDNEQFF. The variable domain in full, completed from reference TRBV2 and TRBJ2-1, reads EPEVTQTPSHQVTQMGQEVILRCVPISNHLYFYWYRQILGQKVEFLVSFYNNEISEKSEIFDDQFSVERPDGSNFTLKIRSTKLEDSAMYFCASSENDNEQFFGPGTRLTVL.

The chain employs TRBV7-6 and TRBJ1-6, with TRBD1 as a possible D gene (5 bases). The CDR3 has 17 residues. The germline CDR1 and CDR2 sequences are SGHVS and FNYEAQ. V was pared by 2 bases and J by 0 bases, with 11 bases between. This CDR3 reads CASSLSGTSSYNSPLHF. CDR3 bases: TGTGCCAGCAGCTTATCAGGGACGAGCTCCTATAATTCACCCCTCCACTTT.

The sample holds many counts of this clonotype. This rearrangement joins TRBV29-1 to TRBJ2-3; no clear D gene. The CDR3 is made up of 13 amino acids. V lost 6 bases to trimming and J lost 2 bases, with 12 bases between them. The germline gives CDR1 SQVTM, CDR2 ANQGSEA. The CDR3: CSVSSYYTDTQYF. CDR3 DNA: TGCAGCGTCAGCTCCTACTACACAGATACGCAGTATTTT.

This clonotype showed up just a few times. The chain uses TRBV2 and TRBJ1-1; D ambiguous. Trimming took off 3 bases at V and 0 bases at J, with 14 bases between the two ends. The CDR3 has 16 residues. Looked up from germline, CDR1 is SNHLY and CDR2 is FYNNEI. CDR3: CASSDPDGNMNTEAFF. DNA of the CDR3: TGTGCCAGCAGTGATCCGGACGGGAACATGAACACTGAAGCTTTCTTT.

This clonotype was counted only a few times. The chain recombines TRBV7-8 with TRBJ2-6; D not certain. Germline values: CDR1 SGHVS, CDR2 FQNEAQ. This CDR3 is built from 14 residues. V was clipped by 2 bases and J by 6 bases, with 8 bases between them. This CDR3 reads CASSLSSAANVLTF. CDR3 nucleotides: TGTGCCAGCAGCTTATCCTCCGCGGCCAACGTCCTGACTTTC.

This clonotype was recorded a few times. The gene calls are TRBV7-9 and TRBJ2-7; possibly TRBD1 or TRBD2 for D (6 bases each). Between the trimmed V and J ends, which lost 5 bases and 1 base, there was a span of 18 bases. In germline, CDR1 is SEHNR, CDR2 FQNEAQ (reference sequence). CDR3 length equals 16 residues. CDR3 in DNA: TGTGCCAGCAGCCCCTCCCCCGGGGGCAAGTCCTACGAGCAGTACTTC. This encodes CASSPSPGGKSYEQYF.

This chain links TRBV27 with TRBJ1-2; 8 bases match TRBD1. J gave up 6 bases and V 6 bases, and 9 bases lay outside the gene matches. The CDR3 covers 14 residues. Per germline, CDR1 MNHEY and CDR2 SMNVEV (reference sequence). CDR3 loop: CASSSGTGINGYTF. In DNA, the CDR3 is TGTGCCAGCAGCTCCGGGACAGGAATAAATGGCTACACCTTC.

In its sample, this clonotype was seen a few times. As DNA, the CDR3 is TGTGCCAGCAGCCAAGGACAGTGGGGCTATTCACCCCTCCACTTT. Its protein is CASSQGQWGYSPLHF. V is TRBV3-1 and J is TRBJ1-6, with a weak D call TRBD1 (5 bases). The CDR3 totals 15 residues. The V end lost 1 base, the J end lost 8 bases, and 12 bases lay between the germline ends. Germline V CDR1 and CDR2: LGHDT, YNNKEL (reference sequence).

The V and J genes are TRBV7-9 and TRBJ2-1; 9 positions agree with TRBD2. V dropped 0 bases and J dropped 10; count of bases not matched to a gene: 1. Germline-derived CDR1 and CDR2 are SEHNR and FQNEAQ (reference sequence). This CDR3 region has 13 residues. The CDR3, as DNA: TGTGCCAGCAGCTTAGCTAGCGGGGGCGAGCAGTTCTTC. Its protein is CASSLASGGEQFF.

This clonotype was picked up many times. This chain links TRBV24-1 with TRBJ2-4; no clear D gene. The germline gives CDR1 KGHDR, CDR2 SFDVKD. CDR3 length: 14 residues. V dropped 9 bases and J dropped 7 bases, with 18 bases sitting between them. DNA for the CDR3: TGTGCCACCCTCCCCCGTGGATGGCCGAACATTCAGTACTTC. This encodes CATLPRGWPNIQYF.